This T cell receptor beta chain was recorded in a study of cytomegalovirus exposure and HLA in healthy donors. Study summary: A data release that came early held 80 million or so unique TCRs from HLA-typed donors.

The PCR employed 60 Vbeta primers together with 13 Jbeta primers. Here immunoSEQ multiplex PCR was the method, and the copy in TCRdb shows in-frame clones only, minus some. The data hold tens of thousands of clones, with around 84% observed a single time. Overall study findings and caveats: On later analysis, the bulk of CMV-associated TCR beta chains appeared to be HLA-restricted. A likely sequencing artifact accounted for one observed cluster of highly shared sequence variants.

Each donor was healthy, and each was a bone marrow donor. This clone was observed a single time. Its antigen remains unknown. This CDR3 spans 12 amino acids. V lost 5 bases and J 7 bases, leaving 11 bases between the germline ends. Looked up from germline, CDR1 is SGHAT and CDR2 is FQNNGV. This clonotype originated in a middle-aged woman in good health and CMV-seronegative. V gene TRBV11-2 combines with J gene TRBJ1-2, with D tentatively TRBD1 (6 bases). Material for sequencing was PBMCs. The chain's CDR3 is CASSTTGRGYTF. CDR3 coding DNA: TGTGCCAGCAGCACGACAGGTCGTGGCTACACCTTC.